The 31 T cell receptor beta chains presented below share a single source sample, sequenced in a study of blood T cell repertoires in COVID-19. The method was immunoSEQ multiplex PCR; TCRdb's version includes in-frame clones alone and lacks a portion of them. The sample contains around 170,000 clones, roughly nine tenths of which appear only once. Sequenced material: peripheral blood. The receptors originated from a man younger than 35 who had recovered from COVID-19.

The chain uses TRBV7-2 and TRBJ1-6; 7 bases are a match to TRBD1. Germline lookup yields CDR1 SGHTA and CDR2 FQGNSA. The CDR3 has 14 residues. V gave up 5 bases and J gave up 7 bases; unmatched junction bases: 5. CDR3 in amino acids: CASSLGQVNSPLHF. The CDR3 coding sequence is TGTGCCAGCAGCCTCGGACAGGTGAATTCACCCCTCCACTTT.

This chain uses TRBV30 with TRBJ2-1; TRBD2 is a possible D gene (5 bases). V lost 1 base to trimming and J lost 8 bases, with 12 bases between them. The V gene's germline CDR1 is GTSNPN and CDR2 SVGIG (reference sequence). The CDR3 is 13 amino acids. CDR3 protein: CAWSGGSDYEQFF. The CDR3 DNA reads as TGTGCCTGGAGTGGCGGGTCTGATTATGAGCAGTTCTTC.

This clone has a single count. The rearrangement joins TRBV7-3 to TRBJ1-6, with D possibly being TRBD1 (5 bases). There are 13 residues in the CDR3. V lost 3 bases and J lost 7, with 7 bases in between. Germline V gives CDR1 SGHTA, CDR2 FQGTGA. CDR3 sequence: CASSLGGNSPLHF. The CDR3 DNA follows: TGTGCCAGCAGCTTGGGGGGGAATTCACCCCTCCACTTT. Drawing the rest from reference TRBV7-3 and TRBJ1-6, the complete variable domain is GAGVSQTPSNKVTEKGKYVELRCDPISGHTALYWYRQSLGQGPEFLIYFQGTGAADDSGLPNDRFFAVRPEGSVSTLKIQRTERGDSAVYLCASSLGGNSPLHFGNGTRLTVT.

The genes are TRBV27 and TRBJ1-4, with TRBD1 matching over 7 bases. V lost 0 bases, J lost 4 bases, and 2 bases stayed unmatched. The CDR3 has 15 residues. Germline V gene lookup returns CDR1 MNHEY and CDR2 SMNVEV (reference sequence). CDR3 nucleotides: TGTGCCAGCAGTTTATCGGACAGGTATAATGAAAAACTGTTTTTT. Translating gives CASSLSDRYNEKLFF.

CDR3 nucleotides: TGTGCCAGCAGCTTAACCCCTGCCAGCGGAGGGAATGAGCAGTTCTTC. This encodes CASSLTPASGGNEQFF. The chain carries TRBV7-2 and TRBJ2-1; a possible D gene is TRBD2 (6 bases). The ends were cut back, 2 bases at V and 7 bases at J, with 18 bases in the middle. The CDR3 length is 16 residues. CDR1 and CDR2 from the germline V gene are SGHTA and FQGNSA.

In its sample, this clone was seen a few times. J is TRBJ2-3 and V is TRBV6-2 or TRBV6-3; tentative D call: TRBD2 (5 bases). V gave up 6 bases and J gave up 6 bases, with 16 bases separating them. Germline-derived CDR1 and CDR2 are MNHEY and SVGEGT. The CDR3 extends over 14 amino acids. CDR3 coding DNA: TGTGCCAGCAGCCCACGAACACGGAGGGATACGCAGTATTTT. Residues: CASSPRTRRDTQYF.

V and J are TRBV4-3 and TRBJ2-7; D is ambiguous. This CDR3 region has 13 residues. CDR1 is LGHNA and CDR2 is YSLEER in the germline V gene. Trimming removed 4 bases at V and 3 bases at J, with 10 bases between. This CDR3 reads CASSPVRGYEQYF. In DNA form, the CDR3 reads TGCGCCAGCAGCCCTGTTAGAGGCTACGAGCAGTACTTC.

The genes are TRBV10-3 and TRBJ2-7; tentative D call: TRBD2 (6 bases). Trimming took 6 bases from V and 6 from J, leaving 15 bases between them. The CDR3 is 13 residues long. Germline CDR1 ENHRY, CDR2 SYGVKD. The CDR3 DNA is TGTGCCATCAGGGTTACGGGAGAGGGCGAGCAGTACTTC. It codes for CAIRVTGEGEQYF.

This clone appeared a single time. The chain combines TRBV30 with TRBJ1-1; no clear D gene. The CDR3 spans 13 residues. V shed 0 bases and J shed 2 bases, with 7 bases lying between them. Germline V gene sequence: CDR1 GTSNPN, CDR2 SVGIG (reference sequence). This CDR3 reads CAWSVDTNTEAFF. Here the CDR3 DNA reads TGTGCCTGGAGTGTAGATACAAACACTGAAGCTTTCTTT.

This chain's CDR3 is CASSPTGNTEAFF. The CDR3 DNA reads TGCGCCAGCAGCCCTACAGGTAACACTGAAGCTTTCTTT. The V call is TRBV4-3, the J call TRBJ1-1; TRBD1 is a possible D gene (5 bases). The germline gives CDR1 LGHNA, CDR2 YSLEER. V was clipped by 4 bases and J by 2 bases, with 8 bases between them. This CDR3 is built from 13 residues.

The chain has TRBV30 and TRBJ1-2; 8 bases map to TRBD1. The V gene's germline CDR1 is GTSNPN and CDR2 SVGIG (reference sequence). V lost 5 bases to trimming and J lost 7 bases; unmatched junction nucleotides: 6. This CDR3 spans 12 amino acids. The CDR3 DNA is TGTGCCTGGTCCCAGGGGGCGGTTGGCTACACCTTC. It encodes CAWSQGAVGYTF.

The chain recombines TRBV6-1 with TRBJ2-7, with 9 bases fitting TRBD2. In germline, CDR1 is MNHNS, CDR2 SASEGT. The CDR3 loop spans 16 amino acids. J was trimmed by 1 base and V by 1 base; bases with no gene match: 5. The CDR3 DNA is TGTGCCAGCAGTGAAGGTAGCGGGAGAAGGTCCTACGAGCAGTACTTC. It specifies CASSEGSGRRSYEQYF.

The chain combines TRBV6-6 with TRBJ1-5; 11 positions agree with TRBD1. Germline values: CDR1 MNHNY, CDR2 SVGAGI (reference sequence). CDR3 length equals 16 residues. Germline trimming cut 2 bases from V and 4 bases from J; bases unmatched to any gene: 4. The CDR3 DNA sequence: TGTGCCAGCAGTTACAGGGACAGGGGGACTAATCAGCCCCAGCATTTT. This translates into CASSYRDRGTNQPQHF.

The sample holds one count of this clone. This sequence joins TRBV5-1 and TRBJ1-4; a weak D match, TRBD1 (6 bases). The germline V and J ends were trimmed by 4 bases and 10 bases, with 23 bases remaining between them. The CDR3 has 16 residues. Looked up from germline, CDR1 is SGHRS and CDR2 is YFSETQ. CDR3 region: CASSTTGQASSGKLFF. In DNA form, the CDR3 reads TGCGCCAGCAGCACGACAGGACAAGCGTCAAGTGGAAAACTGTTTTTT.

This clone has a handful of counts. The chain couples TRBV5-4 to TRBJ2-7; 16 nucleotides agree with TRBD2. The ends lost 2 bases at V and 6 bases at J; junction bases unmatched: 8. Germline V gene lookup returns CDR1 SGHNT and CDR2 YYREEE (reference sequence). This CDR3 region has 17 residues. The chain's CDR3 is CASSFGTSGRAIREQYF. The CDR3 DNA follows: TGTGCCAGCAGCTTTGGGACTAGCGGGAGGGCCATACGCGAGCAGTACTTC.

The gene calls are TRBV7-9 and TRBJ2-7; 8 nucleotides match TRBD1. Germline V gene sequence: CDR1 SEHNR, CDR2 FQNEAQ (reference sequence). Trimming removed 2 bases from V and 2 bases from J; junction bases left unmatched: 5. The CDR3 runs to 15 residues. CDR3 loop: CASSLTRDRTYEQYF. DNA for the CDR3: TGTGCCAGCAGCTTAACTAGGGACAGGACCTACGAGCAGTACTTC.

The chain recombines TRBV11-1 with TRBJ1-6; weak D call: TRBD1 (6 bases). The CDR3 has 15 amino acids. Trimming took off 3 bases at V and 7 bases at J, with 13 bases between the two ends. Looked up from germline, CDR1 is SGHAT and CDR2 is FQDESV (reference sequence). CDR3 nucleotides: TGTGCCAGCAGCTTCGGACAGTCCCTAAATTCACCCCTCCACTTT. Encoded protein: CASSFGQSLNSPLHF.

The chain carries TRBV6-5 and TRBJ2-2; D is possibly TRBD1 (6 bases). Trimming stripped 6 bases from V and 5 bases from J, with 13 bases between. Germline-derived CDR1 and CDR2 are MNHEY and SVGAGI. CDR3 length: 14 residues. The CDR3: CASRTPGVTGELFF. CDR3 nucleotides: TGTGCCAGCAGAACACCAGGGGTTACCGGGGAGCTGTTTTTT.

This clone was detected a few times. The V call is TRBV10-3, the J call TRBJ1-6, with D perhaps matching TRBD1 (5 bases). The CDR3 spans 13 residues. Germline-derived CDR1 and CDR2 are ENHRY and SYGVKD. V lost 6 bases and J lost 7, with 10 bases in between. CDR3 sequence: CAIRQDNNSPLHF. CDR3 DNA sequence: TGTGCCATCAGACAGGATAACAATTCACCCCTCCACTTT.

This chain uses TRBV19 with TRBJ1-2; D possibly corresponds to TRBD1 (5 bases). Trimming pared 10 bases from V and 4 bases from J, leaving 16 bases between. The CDR3 is 13 amino acids. Germline CDR1 reads LNHDA; CDR2 reads SQIVND (reference sequence). The CDR3 here is CATSRSGFYGYTF. DNA for the CDR3: TGTGCCACTAGCCGATCAGGGTTCTATGGCTACACCTTC.

The rearrangement uses TRBV11-2 and TRBJ2-1; D is possibly TRBD2 (6 bases). The CDR3 consists of 15 residues. Germline CDR1 SGHAT, CDR2 FQNNGV. V shed 5 bases and J shed 9 bases, with 20 bases lying between them. CDR3 coding DNA: TGTGCCAGCAGCACTACAACGAGGGGACTCGGTGAGCAGTTCTTC. As protein: CASSTTTRGLGEQFF.

V usage is TRBV13 and J usage is TRBJ2-7; D possibly corresponds to TRBD2 (5 bases). The CDR3 spans 13 residues. CDR1 PRHDT and CDR2 FYEKMQ come from the germline V gene (reference sequence). The V end lost 5 bases, the J end lost 3 bases, and 11 bases lay between the germline ends. CDR3 region: CASSPLRGYEQYF. In nucleotides, the CDR3 is TGTGCCAGCAGCCCCCTCCGGGGCTACGAGCAGTACTTC.

The rearrangement links TRBV12-5 to TRBJ1-1, with 8 positions matching TRBD1. Germline V CDR1 and CDR2: LGHNT, FRNRAP. V was clipped by 7 bases and J by 3 bases; unmatched bases: 10. The CDR3 contains 15 residues. CDR3 amino acids: CASVSAGQGDTEAFF. In nucleotides, the CDR3 is TGTGCTAGTGTTTCGGCTGGACAGGGTGACACTGAAGCTTTCTTT.

This clone was observed once. The chain links TRBV18 to TRBJ2-7, with D unclear. The CDR3 sequence is 13 residues long. V was pared by 3 bases and J by 2 bases, with 8 bases between. The germline V gene has CDR1 KGHSH and CDR2 LQKENI. DNA for the CDR3: TGTGCCAGCTCACCTTCAGGAACCTACGAGCAGTACTTC. Its protein product is CASSPSGTYEQYF.

The DNA for the CDR3 is TGCGCCAGCAGCCAAGGTCCCCGTAGCGGGAAGGGGACAGAGACCCAGTACTTC. This gives the protein CASSQGPRSGKGTETQYF. The chain joins TRBV4-1 to TRBJ2-5; 8 positions agree with TRBD2. The V gene end was trimmed by 1 base and the J gene end by 4 bases; junction bases not matched to a gene: 14. The CDR3 totals 18 residues. CDR1 MGHRA and CDR2 YSYEKL come from the germline V gene.

The chain recombines TRBV5-1 with TRBJ2-7; D might be TRBD1 (5 bases). The CDR3 has 13 residues. Per the germline V gene, CDR1 is SGHRS and CDR2 is YFSETQ. V was pared by 3 bases and J by 2 bases, with 9 bases between. The CDR3 DNA follows: TGCGCCAGCAGCTCGACAGCCGCCTACGAGCAGTACTTC. Translation gives CASSSTAAYEQYF. The whole variable domain, filled in from reference TRBV5-1 and TRBJ2-7, reads KAGVTQTPRYLIKTRGQQVTLSCSPISGHRSVSWYQQTPGQGLQFLFEYFSETQRNKGNFPGRFSGRQFSNSRSEMNVSTLELGDSALYLCASSSTAAYEQYFGPGTRLTVT.

This rearrangement joins TRBV6-5 to TRBJ2-5, with D uncertain. Germline V gene lookup returns CDR1 MNHEY and CDR2 SVGAGI. There are 15 residues in the CDR3. The germline V and J ends were trimmed by 10 bases and 1 base, with 19 bases remaining between them. The CDR3 loop reads CATSPRLGGQETQYF. For the CDR3, the DNA is TGTGCCACATCACCTCGCCTCGGCGGCCAAGAGACCCAGTACTTC.

The J gene is TRBJ2-1, the V gene TRBV6-4; 8 bases agree with TRBD2. Losses at the gene ends were 7 bases for V and 8 bases for J; bases not matched to a gene: 13. The germline gives CDR1 MRHNA, CDR2 SNTAGT. The CDR3 runs 15 residues. The CDR3 region is CASTPELAAWDEQFF. The CDR3 bases are TGTGCCAGCACCCCGGAACTAGCGGCGTGGGATGAGCAGTTCTTC.

This chain links TRBV5-1 with TRBJ2-1, with TRBD1 as a possible D gene (5 bases). There are 13 residues in the CDR3. Trimming removed 0 bases at V and 8 bases at J, with 9 bases between. Germline CDR1 is SGHRS and CDR2 is YFSETQ. This chain's CDR3 is CASSLDRWDEQFF. In DNA, the CDR3 is TGCGCCAGCAGCTTGGACAGGTGGGATGAGCAGTTCTTC. The variable domain in full, with the rest retrieved from reference TRBV5-1 and TRBJ2-1, is KAGVTQTPRYLIKTRGQQVTLSCSPISGHRSVSWYQQTPGQGLQFLFEYFSETQRNKGNFPGRFSGRQFSNSRSEMNVSTLELGDSALYLCASSLDRWDEQFFGPGTRLTVL.

V is TRBV7-9 and J is TRBJ1-4, with 7 bases matching TRBD1. Trimming at V came to 5 bases and at J to 7 bases, leaving 10 bases not matched to a gene. This CDR3 has 15 residues. Germline values: CDR1 SEHNR, CDR2 FQNEAQ (reference sequence). CDR3 loop: CASSPARTGGEKLFF. CDR3 DNA: TGTGCCAGCAGCCCAGCTCGGACAGGCGGTGAAAAACTGTTTTTT.

V and J are TRBV6-5 and TRBJ2-5; the D is unclear. V shed 5 bases and J shed 2 bases, with 15 bases lying between them. Germline V gene sequence: CDR1 MNHEY, CDR2 SVGAGI. This CDR3 has 15 amino acids. This chain's CDR3 is CASSQTLAEQETQYF. The CDR3 coding sequence is TGTGCCAGCAGTCAAACGTTGGCAGAACAAGAGACCCAGTACTTC.